The 18 T cell receptor beta chains listed next were all sequenced from one sample in a study of T cell responses to AZD1222 COVID-19 vaccine. The assay was immunoSEQ multiplex PCR, and TCRdb's table has in-frame clones only and misses some. The repertoire holds 40,000 to 45,000 clones, with around 80% as singletons. The specimen was peripheral blood, collected on day 0 of AZD1222 vaccination. These receptor sequences come from an adult in good health.

This clone occurred a few times. The junction and the germline gene differ at one end; a read error may be behind it. The rearrangement joins TRBV28 to TRBJ1-5; 8 nucleotides match TRBD1. Germline V gene lookup returns CDR1 MDHEN and CDR2 SYDVKM. CDR3 size: 11 residues. CDR3 loop: CASSRDRDRYF. The CDR3 coding sequence is TGTGCCAGCAGTCGAGATCGGGACAGGTATTTT.

CDR3: CASSHGIANTEAFF. In DNA form, the CDR3 reads TGTGCCAGCAGCCACGGCATCGCGAACACTGAAGCTTTCTTT. This chain joins TRBV4-2 and TRBJ1-1; no clear D. This CDR3 spans 14 amino acids. The germline CDR1 and CDR2 sequences are LGHNA and YNFKEQ. Trimming took 3 bases from V and 1 from J, leaving 9 bases between them.

J is TRBJ1-5 and V is TRBV27, with a possible D match to TRBD1 (5 bases). The length of the CDR3 is 15 residues. Germline CDR1 MNHEY, CDR2 SMNVEV (reference sequence). The ends were cut back, 5 bases at V and 3 bases at J, with 14 bases in the middle. DNA for the CDR3: TGTGCCAGCAGTCGCCAGGGAACCTTCAATCAGCCCCAGCATTTT. Translation: CASSRQGTFNQPQHF.

This sequence joins TRBV4-1 and TRBJ2-7; D gene unclear. The germline gives CDR1 MGHRA, CDR2 YSYEKL. Trimming shortened V by 3 bases and J by 4 bases, and 10 bases separated the two germline ends. This CDR3 region has 13 residues. CDR3 DNA: TGCGCCAGCAGCCAGGAAGACAATTACGAGCAGTACTTC. This codes for CASSQEDNYEQYF.

V is TRBV27 and J is TRBJ2-7; D possibly matches TRBD1 or TRBD2 (5 bases each). CDR1 MNHEY and CDR2 SMNVEV come from the germline V gene (reference sequence). The CDR3 has 16 residues. Trimming took 4 bases from V and 5 from J, leaving 21 bases between them. The CDR3 nucleotides read TGTGCCAGCAGTTCGGTTTCGGCAGGGAGAACCCACGAGCAGTACTTC. Translating it yields CASSSVSAGRTHEQYF.

The J gene is TRBJ2-7, the V gene TRBV28; 9 positions agree with TRBD1. CDR3 size: 15 residues. The germline gives CDR1 MDHEN, CDR2 SYDVKM. With 1 base clipped from V and 5 bases from J, the junction kept 6 bases outside the gene matches. CDR3 loop: CASSLYGTGSHEQYF. The CDR3 DNA sequence: TGTGCCAGCAGTTTATATGGGACAGGGAGTCACGAGCAGTACTTC.

This chain joins TRBV6-1 and TRBJ2-7; possibly TRBD1 for D (6 bases). The CDR3 contains 16 residues. The germline gives CDR1 MNHNS, CDR2 SASEGT. V lost 1 base and J lost 0, with 13 bases in between. The CDR3 DNA reads TGTGCCAGCAGTGAAGAGGGAACAGGGATCTCCTACGAGCAGTACTTC. It encodes CASSEEGTGISYEQYF.

The chain carries TRBV25-1 and TRBJ2-1, with 9 bases fitting TRBD2. The CDR3 spans 15 residues. V shed 10 bases, J shed 7 bases, and the junction held 14 bases outside the gene matches. CDR1 is MGHDK and CDR2 is SYGVNS in the germline V gene. In DNA, the CDR3 is TGTGCCACCCGTAGCGGGGGATATGGAGGAAATGAGCAGTTCTTC. It is translated as CATRSGGYGGNEQFF.

The chain recombines TRBV28 with TRBJ2-1; D is possibly TRBD1 (7 bases). The CDR3 extends over 21 amino acids. Looked up from germline, CDR1 is MDHEN and CDR2 is SYDVKM. V was shortened by 3 bases and J by 5 bases, with 32 bases between the two germline ends. The DNA of the CDR3 is TGTGCCAGCAGTTTCCTCTCATTCCGACAGGGAGGCCACCTACCACACAATGAGCAGTTCTTC. Residues: CASSFLSFRQGGHLPHNEQFF. Filled out from reference TRBV28 and TRBJ2-1, the complete variable domain reads DVKVTQSSRYLVKRTGEKVFLECVQDMDHENMFWYRQDPGLGLRLIYFSYDVKMKEKGDIPEGYSVSREKKERFSLILESASTNQTSMYLCASSFLSFRQGGHLPHNEQFFGPGTRLTVL.

The CDR3 sequence: CASSEARGATNEKLFF. In nucleotides, the CDR3 is TGTGCCAGCAGTGAAGCTCGCGGTGCAACTAATGAAAAACTGTTTTTT. The chain employs TRBV6-1 and TRBJ1-4; D is unresolved. V dropped 0 bases and J dropped 0 bases, with 8 bases sitting between them. From germline, CDR1 is MNHNS and CDR2 SASEGT. This CDR3 contains 16 residues.

This clone appeared once. The chain combines TRBV4-2 with TRBJ1-4; no definite D call. CDR3 length equals 15 residues. Germline V lookup: CDR1 LGHNA, CDR2 YNFKEQ. V lost 1 base, J lost 2 bases, and 8 bases lay in between. The CDR3 protein is CASSQVGGTNEKLFF. The CDR3 DNA reads as TGTGCCAGCAGCCAAGTGGGAGGGACTAATGAAAAACTGTTTTTT.

As for this clone: A junction boundary mismatches the germline segment, possibly from a read error. The rearrangement uses TRBV6-5 and TRBJ1-2; the D is unclear. Germline CDR1 is MNHEY and CDR2 is SVGAGI. The CDR3 covers 13 residues. In DNA form, the CDR3 reads TGTGCCAGCCAAAGGACGGCGAACTATGGCTACGCCTTC. Encoded protein: CASQRTANYGYAF.

The CDR3 coding sequence is TGTGCCAGCAGCTCCGGGACTAGCGGCTACAATGAGCAGTTCTTC. Its translation: CASSSGTSGYNEQFF. This chain uses TRBV2 with TRBJ2-1; 11 bases are shared with TRBD2. The CDR3 contains 15 residues. Germline CDR1 reads SNHLY; CDR2 reads FYNNEI. V lost 6 bases to trimming and J lost 3 bases; unmatched junction nucleotides: 4. The full variable domain, with the rest looked up from reference TRBV2 and TRBJ2-1, is EPEVTQTPSHQVTQMGQEVILRCVPISNHLYFYWYRQILGQKVEFLVSFYNNEISEKSEIFDDQFSVERPDGSNFTLKIRSTKLEDSAMYFCASSSGTSGYNEQFFGPGTRLTVL.

This clone was seen only a few times. This chain connects TRBV3-1 (or the pseudogene TRBV3-2) to TRBJ1-4, with a possible D match to TRBD1 (5 bases). Germline V lookup: CDR1 LGHDT, CDR2 YNNKEL (reference sequence). V lost 4 bases, J lost 2 bases, and 5 bases lay in between. CDR3 size: 13 residues. The CDR3 here is CASSRGTNEKLFF. The CDR3 DNA follows: TGTGCCAGCAGCCGGGGGACTAATGAAAAACTGTTTTTT.

The rearrangement uses TRBV19 and TRBJ1-2, with TRBD1 matching over 10 bases. Germline loops: CDR1 LNHDA, CDR2 SQIVND (reference sequence). The junction had 7 bases not matched to a gene; V was cut back by 5 bases and J by 7 bases. The CDR3 spans 14 residues. CDR3 protein: CASSPGQGSGGYTF. CDR3 DNA sequence: TGTGCCAGTAGTCCGGGACAGGGGTCGGGTGGCTACACCTTC.

V is TRBV3-1 (or the pseudogene TRBV3-2) and J is TRBJ2-2; 9 nucleotides agree with TRBD1. V trimming: 6 bases; J trimming: 0 bases; junction bases outside the gene matches: 5. Germline CDR1 is LGHDT and CDR2 is YNNKEL (reference sequence). The CDR3 totals 16 residues. In DNA form, the CDR3 reads TGTGCCAGCAGTAATACAGGGGGCTCGAACACCGGGGAGCTGTTTTTT. Translation: CASSNTGGSNTGELFF.

This clone was recorded only once. The rearrangement uses TRBV13 and TRBJ1-6; D gene unclear. This CDR3 is built from 12 residues. Germline V CDR1 and CDR2: PRHDT, FYEKMQ (reference sequence). V was clipped by 1 base and J by 8 bases, with 3 bases between them. CDR3 in amino acids: CASSLVDSPLHF. CDR3 DNA sequence: TGTGCCAGCAGCTTAGTTGATTCACCCCTCCACTTT.

The chain carries TRBV19 and TRBJ2-2; TRBD2 might be the D (5 bases). Trimming took 8 bases from V and 5 from J, leaving 21 bases between them. CDR1 is LNHDA and CDR2 is SQIVND in the germline V gene (reference sequence). The length of the CDR3 is 16 residues. Here the CDR3 reads CASWERSTLLTGELFF. The CDR3 DNA sequence: TGTGCCAGTTGGGAGCGGAGCACCCTACTGACCGGGGAGCTGTTTTTT.